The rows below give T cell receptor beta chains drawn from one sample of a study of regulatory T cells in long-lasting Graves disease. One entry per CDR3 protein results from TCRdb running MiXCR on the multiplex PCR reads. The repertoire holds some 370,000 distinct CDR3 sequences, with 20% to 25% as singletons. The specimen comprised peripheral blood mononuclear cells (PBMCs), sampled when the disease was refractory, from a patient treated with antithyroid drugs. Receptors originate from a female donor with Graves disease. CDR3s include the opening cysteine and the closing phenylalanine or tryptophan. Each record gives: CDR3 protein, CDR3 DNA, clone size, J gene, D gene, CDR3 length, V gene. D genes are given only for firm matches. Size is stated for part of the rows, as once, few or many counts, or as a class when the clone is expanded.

CDR3 protein: CASSYGLTGYTF
CDR3 DNA: TGTGCCAGCAGTTACGGCTTAACTGGCTACACCTTC
clone size: many
J gene: TRBJ1-2
D gene: -
CDR3 length: 12
V gene: TRBV6-9

CDR3 protein: CASSYSLRVVGNQPQHF
CDR3 DNA: TGTGCCAGCAGTTACTCTTTACGGGTTGTGGGCAATCAGCCCCAGCATTTT
clone size: many
J gene: TRBJ1-5
D gene: -
CDR3 length: 17
V gene: TRBV6-2/TRBV6-3

CDR3 protein: CASRLSGSFAGELFF
CDR3 DNA: TGTGCCAGTAGACTGAGCGGGAGTTTTGCCGGGGAGCTGTTTTTT
clone size: few
J gene: TRBJ2-2
D gene: TRBD2
CDR3 length: 15
V gene: TRBV19

CDR3 protein: CASSRSETQYF
CDR3 DNA: TGTGCCAGCAGCCGTTCAGAGACCCAGTACTTC
clone size: many
J gene: TRBJ2-5
D gene: -
CDR3 length: 11
V gene: TRBV6-1

CDR3 protein: CASRVAGGGDTQYF
CDR3 DNA: TGCGCCAGCAGAGTAGCGGGAGGAGGAGATACGCAGTATTTT
clone size: few
J gene: TRBJ2-3
D gene: TRBD2
CDR3 length: 14
V gene: TRBV5-1

CDR3 protein: CASSFTSYSNQPQHF
CDR3 DNA: TGTGCCAGCAGTTTCACCTCGTATAGCAATCAGCCCCAGCATTTT
clone size: few
J gene: TRBJ1-5
D gene: -
CDR3 length: 15
V gene: TRBV28

CDR3 protein: CASSLVMGVSTEAFF
CDR3 DNA: TGTGCCAGCAGCTTGGTCATGGGGGTCTCCACTGAAGCTTTCTTT
clone size: -
J gene: TRBJ1-1
D gene: -
CDR3 length: 15
V gene: TRBV5-4

CDR3 protein: CASSETGGNEKLFF
CDR3 DNA: TGTGCCAGCAGTGAGACAGGGGGTAATGAAAAACTGTTTTTT
clone size: few
J gene: TRBJ1-4
D gene: TRBD1
CDR3 length: 14
V gene: TRBV25-1

CDR3 protein: CASSWLGRDSQETQYF
CDR3 DNA: TGTGCCAGCAGCTGGCTGGGCCGGGACAGCCAAGAGACCCAGTACTTC
clone size: many
J gene: TRBJ2-5
D gene: TRBD1
CDR3 length: 16
V gene: TRBV5-6

CDR3 protein: CAHGTGGYGYTF
CDR3 DNA: TGTGCCCACGGGACAGGCGGCTATGGCTACACCTTC
clone size: few
J gene: TRBJ1-2
D gene: TRBD1
CDR3 length: 12
V gene: TRBV30

CDR3 protein: CASSTPDRGRDEQYF
CDR3 DNA: TGTGCCAGCAGCACGCCTGACAGGGGTCGCGACGAGCAGTACTTC
clone size: many
J gene: TRBJ2-7
D gene: TRBD1
CDR3 length: 15
V gene: TRBV7-2

CDR3 protein: CSVDLWDNRGGETQYF
CDR3 DNA: TGCAGCGTTGATCTCTGGGACAACCGGGGGGGGGAGACCCAGTACTTC
clone size: few
J gene: TRBJ2-5
D gene: TRBD2
CDR3 length: 16
V gene: TRBV29-1

CDR3 protein: CSAPAVTGNEKLFF
CDR3 DNA: TGCAGTGCCCCGGCAGTCACAGGGAATGAAAAACTGTTTTTT
clone size: many
J gene: TRBJ1-4
D gene: -
CDR3 length: 14
V gene: TRBV20-1

CDR3 protein: CSAPGLAGRAYEQYF
CDR3 DNA: TGCAGTGCTCCTGGACTAGCGGGAAGAGCCTACGAGCAGTACTTC
clone size: -
J gene: TRBJ2-7
D gene: TRBD2
CDR3 length: 15
V gene: TRBV20-1

CDR3 protein: CSARWTSSNQPQHF
CDR3 DNA: TGCAGTGCTAGATGGACGAGTAGCAATCAGCCCCAGCATTTT
clone size: -
J gene: TRBJ1-5
D gene: -
CDR3 length: 14
V gene: TRBV20-1

CDR3 protein: CSVGELVGSGF
CDR3 DNA: TGCAGCGTTGGTGAATTGGTCGGTTCGGGCTTC
clone size: -
J gene: TRBJ2-4
D gene: -
CDR3 length: 11
V gene: TRBV29-1

CDR3 protein: CASRHRVDQPQHF
CDR3 DNA: TGTGCCAGCAGGCATCGTGTGGATCAGCCCCAGCATTTT
clone size: many
J gene: TRBJ1-5
D gene: -
CDR3 length: 13
V gene: TRBV12-3/TRBV12-4

CDR3 protein: CASSQGRDRTNIQYF
CDR3 DNA: TGTGCCAGCAGCCAAGGGCGGGACAGGACAAACATTCAGTACTTC
clone size: -
J gene: TRBJ2-4
D gene: TRBD1
CDR3 length: 15
V gene: TRBV3-1

CDR3 protein: CASSPDGPSYEQYF
CDR3 DNA: TGTGCCAGCAGTCCGGACGGCCCTTCCTACGAGCAGTACTTC
clone size: many
J gene: TRBJ2-7
D gene: -
CDR3 length: 14
V gene: TRBV2

CDR3 protein: CASSQVSGPSSGNTIYF
CDR3 DNA: TGCGCCAGCAGCCAAGTTTCGGGTCCCTCCTCTGGAAACACCATATATTTT
clone size: -
J gene: TRBJ1-3
D gene: -
CDR3 length: 17
V gene: TRBV4-1

CDR3 protein: CASSQDGGTGNGYEQYF
CDR3 DNA: TGTGCCAGCAGCCAAGATGGGGGGACAGGGAACGGCTACGAGCAGTACTTC
clone size: many
J gene: TRBJ2-7
D gene: TRBD1
CDR3 length: 17
V gene: TRBV3-1

CDR3 protein: CASSSREEKYEQYF
CDR3 DNA: TGCGCCAGCAGCTCTCGGGAGGAGAAATACGAGCAGTACTTC
clone size: -
J gene: TRBJ2-7
D gene: TRBD2
CDR3 length: 14
V gene: TRBV5-1

CDR3 protein: CASSLEFSSYEQYF
CDR3 DNA: TGTGCCAGCAGCCTAGAGTTCTCCTCCTACGAGCAGTACTTC
clone size: many
J gene: TRBJ2-7
D gene: -
CDR3 length: 14
V gene: TRBV11-2

CDR3 protein: CASRYDRGEQYF
CDR3 DNA: TGTGCCAGCAGGTACGACAGGGGCGAGCAGTACTTC
clone size: many
J gene: TRBJ2-7
D gene: TRBD1
CDR3 length: 12
V gene: TRBV7-9

CDR3 protein: CAWRRPGQAYEQYF
CDR3 DNA: TGTGCCTGGAGACGACCGGGACAGGCGTACGAGCAGTACTTC
clone size: few
J gene: TRBJ2-7
D gene: TRBD1
CDR3 length: 14
V gene: TRBV30

CDR3 protein: CASSYSSGQGHSPLHF
CDR3 DNA: TGTGCCAGCAGTTACTCATCGGGACAGGGGCACTCACCCCTCCACTTT
clone size: many
J gene: TRBJ1-6
D gene: TRBD1
CDR3 length: 16
V gene: TRBV6-5

CDR3 protein: CAISQGTGGEQYF
CDR3 DNA: TGTGCCATCAGCCAGGGGACAGGAGGGGAGCAGTACTTC
clone size: -
J gene: TRBJ2-7
D gene: TRBD1
CDR3 length: 13
V gene: TRBV3-1

CDR3 protein: CASSYRGGETQYF
CDR3 DNA: TGTGCCAGCAGCTACAGGGGCGGGGAGACCCAGTACTTC
clone size: many
J gene: TRBJ2-5
D gene: TRBD1
CDR3 length: 13
V gene: TRBV28

CDR3 protein: CASSLGPRDTEAFF
CDR3 DNA: TGTGCCAGCAGCCTGGGACCCCGGGACACTGAAGCTTTCTTT
clone size: many
J gene: TRBJ1-1
D gene: -
CDR3 length: 14
V gene: TRBV7-6

CDR3 protein: CASSFLGRPEFTLSWDTEAFF
CDR3 DNA: TGTGCCAGCAGCTTTCTCGGACGTCCGGAATTCACCCTCTCGTGGGACACTGAAGCTTTCTTT
clone size: many
J gene: TRBJ1-1
D gene: -
CDR3 length: 21
V gene: TRBV11-3

CDR3 protein: CASSAVMGNQPQHF
CDR3 DNA: TGTGCCAGCAGTGCCGTGATGGGGAATCAGCCCCAGCATTTT
clone size: -
J gene: TRBJ1-5
D gene: -
CDR3 length: 14
V gene: TRBV12-3/TRBV12-4

CDR3 protein: CSAIGTAQNTEAFF
CDR3 DNA: TGCAGTGCCATTGGGACAGCTCAGAACACTGAAGCTTTCTTT
clone size: -
J gene: TRBJ1-1
D gene: TRBD1
CDR3 length: 14
V gene: TRBV20-1

CDR3 protein: CASSVGTGTGAYEQYF
CDR3 DNA: TGTGCCAGCAGCGTAGGAACCGGGACAGGGGCCTACGAGCAGTACTTC
clone size: -
J gene: TRBJ2-7
D gene: TRBD1
CDR3 length: 16
V gene: TRBV9

CDR3 protein: CASSWGRANTGELFF
CDR3 DNA: TGTGCCAGCAGCTGGGGGAGAGCTAACACCGGGGAGCTGTTTTTT
clone size: -
J gene: TRBJ2-2
D gene: -
CDR3 length: 15
V gene: TRBV14

CDR3 protein: CASSTGLRETQYF
CDR3 DNA: TGTGCCAGCTCAACGGGACTGCGGGAGACCCAGTACTTC
clone size: many
J gene: TRBJ2-5
D gene: -
CDR3 length: 13
V gene: TRBV18

CDR3 protein: CASSSGARHEKLFF
CDR3 DNA: TGTGCCAGCAGTTCGGGGGCGCGTCATGAAAAACTGTTTTTT
clone size: many
J gene: TRBJ1-4
D gene: -
CDR3 length: 14
V gene: TRBV28

CDR3 protein: CATSDSLPSGANVLTF
CDR3 DNA: TGTGCCACCAGTGATTCTTTGCCTTCTGGGGCCAACGTCCTGACTTTC
clone size: many
J gene: TRBJ2-6
D gene: -
CDR3 length: 16
V gene: TRBV24-1

CDR3 protein: CSVAASGINFQETQYF
CDR3 DNA: TGCAGCGTTGCTGCTAGCGGGATAAACTTCCAAGAGACCCAGTACTTC
clone size: -
J gene: TRBJ2-5
D gene: TRBD2
CDR3 length: 16
V gene: TRBV29-1

CDR3 protein: CASSLDPGTIYEQYF
CDR3 DNA: TGTGCCAGCAGCTTAGATCCGGGGACAATCTACGAGCAGTACTTC
clone size: many
J gene: TRBJ2-7
D gene: -
CDR3 length: 15
V gene: TRBV7-8

CDR3 protein: CASSLEGLVQETQYF
CDR3 DNA: TGTGCCAGCAGCCTGGAGGGGCTAGTTCAGGAGACCCAGTACTTC
clone size: many
J gene: TRBJ2-5
D gene: -
CDR3 length: 15
V gene: TRBV7-2

CDR3 protein: CASSYSGANTGELFF
CDR3 DNA: TGTGCCAGCAGTTACAGCGGGGCGAACACCGGGGAGCTGTTTTTT
clone size: -
J gene: TRBJ2-2
D gene: TRBD2
CDR3 length: 15
V gene: TRBV6-5

CDR3 protein: CASSQDSGNSWF
CDR3 DNA: TGTGCCAGCAGCCAAGATTCGGGGAACAGCTGGTTT
clone size: -
J gene: TRBJ1-1
D gene: -
CDR3 length: 12
V gene: TRBV14

CDR3 protein: CASSFSSPPGGRAFF
CDR3 DNA: TGTGCCAGCAGCTTTTCCTCCCCGCCAGGGGGCAGGGCTTTCTTT
clone size: many
J gene: TRBJ1-1
D gene: TRBD1
CDR3 length: 15
V gene: TRBV7-9

CDR3 protein: CATPPTLLNTEAFF
CDR3 DNA: TGTGCCACTCCCCCGACGCTGTTGAACACTGAAGCTTTCTTT
clone size: few
J gene: TRBJ1-1
D gene: -
CDR3 length: 14
V gene: TRBV19

CDR3 protein: CASSFGGVAGANVLTF
CDR3 DNA: TGTGCCAGCAGTTTTGGGGGGGTTGCTGGGGCCAACGTCCTGACTTTC
clone size: many
J gene: TRBJ2-6
D gene: TRBD2
CDR3 length: 16
V gene: TRBV28

CDR3 protein: CASSYSLDPDTQYF
CDR3 DNA: TGTGCCAGCAGTTACTCCCTAGATCCAGATACGCAGTATTTT
clone size: -
J gene: TRBJ2-3
D gene: -
CDR3 length: 14
V gene: TRBV6-5

CDR3 protein: CASSYSRRFSGRDGELFF
CDR3 DNA: TGTGCCAGCAGTTACTCGAGGAGGTTTAGCGGGAGAGACGGGGAGCTGTTTTTT
clone size: -
J gene: TRBJ2-2
D gene: TRBD2
CDR3 length: 18
V gene: TRBV6-2/TRBV6-3

CDR3 protein: CASSQGLAGAGEQYF
CDR3 DNA: TGTGCCAGCAGCCAGGGACTAGCGGGGGCTGGGGAGCAGTACTTC
clone size: many
J gene: TRBJ2-7
D gene: TRBD2
CDR3 length: 15
V gene: TRBV7-8

CDR3 protein: CASSLVAGGAEQYF
CDR3 DNA: TGTGCCAGCAGCTTGGTAGCGGGAGGAGCCGAGCAGTACTTC
clone size: few
J gene: TRBJ2-7
D gene: TRBD2
CDR3 length: 14
V gene: TRBV7-3

CDR3 protein: CASRGGENIQYF
CDR3 DNA: TGTGCCAGCAGGGGCGGCGAAAACATTCAGTACTTC
clone size: many
J gene: TRBJ2-4
D gene: -
CDR3 length: 12
V gene: TRBV28

CDR3 protein: CASSLGAGLSTDTQYF
CDR3 DNA: TGTGCCAGCAGCTTGGGAGCGGGCCTTAGCACAGATACGCAGTATTTT
clone size: -
J gene: TRBJ2-3
D gene: -
CDR3 length: 16
V gene: TRBV7-3

CDR3 protein: CSVNTGTQETQYF
CDR3 DNA: TGCAGCGTTAACACAGGGACTCAAGAGACCCAGTACTTC
clone size: few
J gene: TRBJ2-5
D gene: -
CDR3 length: 13
V gene: TRBV29-1

CDR3 protein: CASSRSRGLSNQPQHF
CDR3 DNA: TGTGCCAGCAGCCGTTCGCGGGGGTTGAGCAATCAGCCCCAGCATTTT
clone size: many
J gene: TRBJ1-5
D gene: -
CDR3 length: 16
V gene: TRBV7-2

CDR3 protein: CASSPHQTAEAFF
CDR3 DNA: TGCGCCAGCAGCCCCCACCAAACGGCTGAAGCTTTCTTT
clone size: few
J gene: TRBJ1-1
D gene: -
CDR3 length: 13
V gene: TRBV5-1

CDR3 protein: CASSLGLRNTGELFF
CDR3 DNA: TGTGCCAGCAGCTTAGGGCTCAGGAACACCGGGGAGCTGTTTTTT
clone size: once
J gene: TRBJ2-2
D gene: -
CDR3 length: 15
V gene: TRBV11-2

CDR3 protein: CASSYSPAGGIYNEQFF
CDR3 DNA: TGTGCCAGCAGTTACTCTCCTGCGGGAGGGATTTACAATGAGCAGTTCTTC
clone size: -
J gene: TRBJ2-1
D gene: TRBD2
CDR3 length: 17
V gene: TRBV6-2/TRBV6-3

CDR3 protein: CASSGTGLYGYTF
CDR3 DNA: TGTGCCAGCAGTGGAACAGGGCTCTATGGCTACACCTTC
clone size: few
J gene: TRBJ1-2
D gene: -
CDR3 length: 13
V gene: TRBV6-1